These 28 T cell receptor beta chains came from one sample sequenced in a study of CD8 T cells in Susac syndrome. Reverse transcription used roughly 0.45 to 1 ug RNA and random hexamers. TCRdb re-derived calls from the immunoSEQ multiplex PCR reads in MiXCR, one entry per CDR3 protein. Among hundreds of thousands of distinct CDR3 sequences listed, 93% were seen once. Sequencing used CD4+ T cells from PBMCs. The receptors shown here come from a human donor with multiple sclerosis.

The chain employs TRBV29-1 and TRBJ1-1; D may be TRBD1 (6 bases). The V gene lost 7 bases and the J gene lost 0 bases, with 9 bases spanning the gap. Germline-derived CDR1 and CDR2 are SQVTM and ANQGSEA. The CDR3 extends over 12 amino acids. CDR3 in amino acids: CSARGMNTEAFF. DNA of the CDR3: TGCAGCGCAAGGGGGATGAACACTGAAGCTTTCTTT.

There are a few counts of this clonotype. The chain combines TRBV6-1 with TRBJ1-4; possible D gene TRBD1, 5 bases. Germline assignment: CDR1 MNHNS and CDR2 SASEGT. There are 14 residues in the CDR3. Between the trimmed V and J ends, which lost 7 bases and 4 bases, there was a span of 13 bases. CDR3: CASKQTENNEKLFF. CDR3 DNA: TGTGCCAGCAAACAGACAGAGAATAATGAAAAACTGTTTTTT.

The chain uses TRBV2 and TRBJ1-1; weak D call: TRBD1 (5 bases). The V gene's germline CDR1 is SNHLY and CDR2 FYNNEI. There are 17 residues in the CDR3. Trimming removed 4 bases from V and 1 base from J, with 19 bases in between. CDR3 in amino acids: CASSVFVVGQTNTEAFF. The CDR3 DNA follows: TGTGCCAGCAGTGTCTTTGTCGTGGGGCAGACGAACACTGAAGCTTTCTTT. Complete variable domain (other parts from reference TRBV2 and TRBJ1-1): EPEVTQTPSHQVTQMGQEVILRCVPISNHLYFYWYRQILGQKVEFLVSFYNNEISEKSEIFDDQFSVERPDGSNFTLKIRSTKLEDSAMYFCASSVFVVGQTNTEAFFGQGTRLTVV.

The rearrangement joins TRBV5-6 to TRBJ2-3; possible D gene TRBD2, 6 bases. Trimming removed 4 bases at V and 2 bases at J, with 14 bases between. CDR1 is SGHDT, CDR2 YYEEEE, per germline. The CDR3 sequence is 15 residues long. CDR3 coding DNA: TGTGCCAGCAGCATCGGCGGGGCTTTCACAGATACGCAGTATTTT. It encodes CASSIGGAFTDTQYF.

This sequence joins TRBV24-1 and TRBJ2-2; D may be TRBD2 (6 bases). The CDR3 spans 17 residues. The V end lost 7 bases, the J end lost 0 bases, and 17 bases lay between the germline ends. Germline values: CDR1 KGHDR, CDR2 SFDVKD. The CDR3 DNA reads TGTGCCACCAGAGGTCCCAGGAGGGCGGCGAACACCGGGGAGCTGTTTTTT. Its protein is CATRGPRRAANTGELFF.

The chain combines TRBV5-1 with TRBJ2-7; 8 positions agree with TRBD1. Germline V gives CDR1 SGHRS, CDR2 YFSETQ. Trimming took 5 bases from V and 6 from J; bases not matched to a gene: 7. The CDR3 covers 13 residues. The CDR3 here is CASSTQDRAEQYF. In DNA form, the CDR3 reads TGCGCCAGCAGTACCCAGGACAGGGCCGAGCAGTACTTC.

The chain links TRBV19 to TRBJ1-5; tentatively, D is TRBD1 (6 bases). The V gene's germline CDR1 is LNHDA and CDR2 SQIVND (reference sequence). The germline V and J ends were trimmed by 9 bases and 5 bases, with 23 bases remaining between them. The CDR3 spans 16 residues. This CDR3 is CASARRGGQEYQPQHF. The DNA for the CDR3 is TGTGCCAGCGCGCGTAGGGGGGGGCAGGAATATCAGCCCCAGCATTTT.

This rearrangement joins TRBV6-1 to TRBJ2-5; D possibly matches TRBD1 or TRBD2 (6 bases each). Germline V gene sequence: CDR1 MNHNS, CDR2 SASEGT. This CDR3 has 15 residues. The V and J ends lost 1 base and 4 bases respectively, with 13 bases between them. The CDR3 DNA follows: TGTGCCAGCAGTGAAGTCAGGGGCGGGGTAGAGACCCAGTACTTC. Protein product: CASSEVRGGVETQYF.

The gene calls are TRBV5-1 and TRBJ2-2; D is uncertain. Germline V gives CDR1 SGHRS, CDR2 YFSETQ. Between the trimmed V and J ends, which lost 5 bases and 0 bases, there was a span of 8 bases. There are 14 residues in the CDR3. The CDR3 DNA sequence: TGCGCCAGCAGTCGGACCTCGAACACCGGGGAGCTGTTTTTT. Residues: CASSRTSNTGELFF.

This clonotype was detected only once. The chain joins TRBV28 to TRBJ1-4, with D maybe TRBD1 (5 bases). The germline V gene encodes CDR1 MDHEN and CDR2 SYDVKM. V dropped 3 bases and J dropped 5 bases, with 13 bases sitting between them. This CDR3 is built from 15 residues. The CDR3 protein is CASSFPMAGNEKLFF. Here the CDR3 DNA reads TGTGCCAGCAGTTTCCCTATGGCAGGGAATGAAAAACTGTTTTTT.

The V call is TRBV29-1, the J call TRBJ2-1, with TRBD2 as a possible D gene (8 bases). The V and J ends lost 6 bases and 8 bases respectively, with 17 bases between them. Looked up from germline, CDR1 is SQVTM and CDR2 is ANQGSEA. CDR3 length: 13 residues. The CDR3, as DNA: TGCAGCGTAGCGGGACTAGGGGGCCATGAGCAGTTCTTC. It codes for CSVAGLGGHEQFF.

V usage is TRBV3-1 and J usage is TRBJ1-3; D ambiguous. Germline V gives CDR1 LGHDT, CDR2 YNNKEL (reference sequence). The CDR3 has 14 residues. V was shortened by 1 base and J by 8 bases, with 12 bases between the two germline ends. The CDR3 DNA sequence: TGTGCCAGCAGCCAAGTTATGGTACCAGACACCATATATTTT. It codes for CASSQVMVPDTIYF.

This clonotype was detected only once. The chain joins TRBV21-1 to TRBJ1-5; the table assigns TRBD1, which was not confirmed against the DNA. TRBV21-1 has pseudogene status. This CDR3 has 15 amino acids. For the CDR3, the DNA is TGTGCCAGCAGCTCGACAGGGGGCAGGGGTCAGCCCCAGCATTTT. Translation: CASSSTGGRGQPQHF.

The V call is TRBV3-1, the J call TRBJ2-3; 10 bases fit TRBD2. Unmatched junction bases numbered 5, after V lost 1 base and J lost 1 base. The V gene's germline CDR1 is LGHDT and CDR2 YNNKEL (reference sequence). The CDR3 contains 17 residues. The CDR3 protein is CASSQGASGGRTDTQYF. The CDR3 DNA is TGTGCCAGCAGCCAAGGGGCTAGCGGGGGCCGCACAGATACGCAGTATTTT.

This clonotype came up once. J is TRBJ2-1 and V is TRBV29-1, with TRBD1 matching over 7 bases. In germline, CDR1 is SQVTM, CDR2 ANQGSEA. V lost 8 bases and J lost 7; bases outside the gene matches: 11. The CDR3 totals 13 residues. In DNA form, the CDR3 reads TGCAGCTCTTTGCCTCCCAGGGGGAATGAGCAGTTCTTC. It yields the protein CSSLPPRGNEQFF.

The chain recombines TRBV19 with TRBJ1-1; D gene unclear. The CDR3 has 12 amino acids. V gave up 4 bases and J gave up 4 bases, with 7 bases separating them. Germline values: CDR1 LNHDA, CDR2 SQIVND (reference sequence). The CDR3 DNA reads as TGTGCCAGTAGTACAGTCCCCACTGAAGCTTTCTTT. Residues: CASSTVPTEAFF.

The V and J genes are TRBV10-3 and TRBJ2-6; D is unresolved. CDR1 is ENHRY, CDR2 SYGVKD, per germline. The CDR3 sequence is 15 residues long. With 3 bases removed from V and 1 base from J, the gap between germline ends came to 7 bases. This CDR3 reads CAISEGQSGANVLTF. CDR3 DNA: TGTGCCATCAGTGAAGGCCAATCTGGGGCCAACGTCCTGACTTTC.

The chain's CDR3 is CASSSTGASYEQYV. CDR3 nucleotide sequence: TGCGCCAGCAGTTCGACAGGGGCCTCCTACGAGCAGTACGTC. The chain recombines TRBV5-1 with TRBJ2-7; 8 bases agree with TRBD1. Germline lookup yields CDR1 SGHRS and CDR2 YFSETQ. The trim removed 5 bases at V and 0 bases at J, leaving 4 bases unmatched. The CDR3 covers 14 residues.

J is TRBJ2-5 and V is TRBV24-1; 8 positions agree with TRBD2. Losses at the gene ends were 9 bases for V and 5 bases for J; bases not matched to a gene: 7. This CDR3 spans 13 amino acids. CDR1 is KGHDR and CDR2 is SFDVKD in the germline V gene. CDR3 sequence: CATGREGLETQYF. The CDR3 DNA reads TGTGCCACCGGCCGGGAGGGGCTCGAGACCCAGTACTTC.

The CDR3 reads CAWSTGIEAYGYTF. The CDR3 nucleotides read TGTGCCTGGAGTACGGGGATCGAGGCCTATGGCTACACCTTC. V is TRBV30 and J is TRBJ1-2; D is undetermined. Germline V gives CDR1 GTSNPN, CDR2 SVGIG (reference sequence). The ends were cut back, 2 bases at V and 4 bases at J, with 14 bases in the middle. The CDR3 sequence is 14 residues long. The full variable domain, completed using reference TRBV30 and TRBJ1-2, is SQTIHQWPATLVQPVGSPLSLECTVEGTSNPNLYWYRQAAGRGLQLLFYSVGIGQISSEVPQNLSASRPQDRQFILSSKKLLLSDSGFYLCAWSTGIEAYGYTFGSGTRLTVV.

The chain carries TRBV20-1 and TRBJ2-2; unclear D gene. The CDR3 runs to 11 residues. Germline V lookup: CDR1 DFQATT, CDR2 SNEGSKA (reference sequence). Trimming took 6 bases from V and 6 from J, leaving 8 bases between them. CDR3 nucleotides: TGCAGTGCCGATAAATCCGGGGAGCTGTTTTTT. Amino acids: CSADKSGELFF.

The J gene is TRBJ2-5, the V gene TRBV21-1; the table's D call, TRBD1, has no DNA check behind it. TRBV21-1 represents a pseudogene. This CDR3 has 14 amino acids. Here the CDR3 reads CASSEQRPQETQYF. CDR3 DNA: TGTGCCAGCAGCGAGCAGCGCCCTCAAGAGACCCAGTACTTC.

This chain links TRBV5-1 with TRBJ2-7, with 7 bases fitting TRBD1. The CDR3 totals 14 residues. J lost 4 bases, V lost 4 bases, and 8 bases had no gene match. Per germline, CDR1 SGHRS and CDR2 YFSETQ. CDR3 sequence (DNA): TGCGCCAGCAGCCAAGAGGGACAGCCGTACGAGCAGTACTTC. It codes for CASSQEGQPYEQYF.

This clonotype was seen a single time. The chain carries TRBV6-6 and TRBJ2-5, with 8 positions matching TRBD2. This CDR3 is built from 14 residues. From germline, CDR1 is MNHNY and CDR2 SVGAGI (reference sequence). The junction had 3 bases not matched to a gene; V was cut back by 2 bases and J by 4 bases. The CDR3 protein is CASSYGLAGETQYF. CDR3 in DNA: TGTGCCAGCAGTTACGGTCTAGCGGGAGAGACCCAGTACTTC.

The V call is TRBV29-1, the J call TRBJ1-2; no clear D. The CDR3 totals 11 residues. Germline V CDR1 and CDR2: SQVTM, ANQGSEA. In DNA form, the CDR3 reads TGCATAGCCGTCGATTCCTATGGCTACACCTTC. Translating it yields CIAVDSYGYTF.

V gene TRBV3-1 combines with J gene TRBJ1-1; possibly TRBD1 for D (6 bases). Germline V gives CDR1 LGHDT, CDR2 YNNKEL (reference sequence). This CDR3 is built from 14 residues. V dropped 5 bases and J dropped 4 bases, with 14 bases sitting between them. This chain's CDR3 is CASSNTGWATEAFF. CDR3 DNA: TGTGCCAGCAGCAATACAGGGTGGGCCACTGAAGCTTTCTTT.

V and J are TRBV24-1 and TRBJ2-3; 7 positions match TRBD1. Germline CDR1 and CDR2: KGHDR and SFDVKD. The trim removed 4 bases at V and 1 base at J, leaving 7 bases unmatched. CDR3 size: 16 residues. CDR3 amino acids: CATSDYTGDGTDTQYF. CDR3 DNA: TGTGCCACCAGTGACTACACAGGGGACGGCACAGATACGCAGTATTTT.

The chain carries TRBV14 and TRBJ2-7, with 9 bases matching TRBD2. V trimming: 4 bases; J trimming: 2 bases; junction bases outside the gene matches: 6. The CDR3 spans 15 residues. The germline V gene has CDR1 SGHDN and CDR2 FVKESK. CDR3 loop: CASSRVAGDAYEQYF. The CDR3 nucleotides are TGTGCCAGCAGCCGAGTAGCGGGGGATGCCTACGAGCAGTACTTC.